This T cell receptor (beta chain) came from a study of CD8+ T cells in alopecia areata. Study-level background: Donors of skin were C3H/HeJ mice aged about 6-13 months with spontaneous alopecia, and recipients were approximately 7-11-week-old female C3H/HeJ mice.

Points from the study as a whole: Sequencing of scalp samples also captures resident alphabeta T cells of normal skin. Lesional scalp, notably in alopecia totalis/universalis, had clonality above that of normal scalp. Relative to mice, TCR sharing across patients was less clear, a difference possibly HLA-related.

cDNA reverse transcribed from extracted RNA served as the sequencing template. Clones were read by immunoSEQ multiplex PCR, and TCRdb kept only the in-frame ones, dropping some. The record shows some 110,000 clones for this sample, with no singletons present. A remark on this clone: Its antigen remains unidentified. Mouse germline and gene names are used. The read gets to within 4 residues of the CDR3 end, and the germline J gene fills in the rest.

The CDR3 covers 15 residues. CDR1 NNHDY and CDR2 SYVADS come from the germline V gene. V gave up 6 bases and J gave up 0 bases; unmatched junction bases: 3. The specimen was lesional skin. The TCR was taken from a C3H/HeJ mouse with alopecia areata. This strain has MHC haplotype H2-k. This sequence joins TRBV13-3 and TRBJ2-3, with 11 bases that match TRBD2. CDR3 loop: CASTTGGGSAETLYF. The sequenced CDR3 bases are TGTGCCAGCACGACTGGGGGGGGGAGTGCAGAA.